These T cell receptor beta chains were read from a single sample in a study of CD8 T cells in Susac syndrome. TCRdb re-called the immunoSEQ multiplex PCR reads through MiXCR, storing one row per CDR3 protein. The sample lists around 270,000 distinct CDR3 sequences; approximately 91% were seen once. Sequencing input: CD8+ T cells from PBMCs. These receptors were collected from a human donor with multiple sclerosis. Each CDR3 is given with its conserved first and last residue. The D gene is left open where the match is weak. The size field is filled for only some rows; it gives once, few, many or a size class.

. TRBJ1-1 TRBV10-3 . TGTGCCATCAGTGAGGTCCACCAGGGTACTGAAGCTTTCTTT CAISEVHQGTEAFF
. TRBJ2-3 TRBV2 . TGTGCCAGCCGTTTGAGCACAGATACGCAGTATTTT CASRLSTDTQYF
. TRBJ2-7 TRBV2 TRBD1 TGTGCCAGCAAGGGGACAGGGGCCTACGAGCAGTACTTC CASKGTGAYEQYF
. TRBJ2-5 TRBV7-2 TRBD2 TGTGCCAGCAGCCCGATGGGACTAGCGGGGGGGCCGGAGACCCAGTACTTC CASSPMGLAGGPETQYF
. TRBJ2-1 TRBV12-5 TRBD1 TGTGCTAGTGGTTTGCCCGGACAGGGAGCCGTTGAGCAGTTCTTC CASGLPGQGAVEQFF
. TRBJ2-1 TRBV10-3 TRBD1 TGTGCCATCAACCAACTGTTAGGGACAGGGGTTGGTAGTGAGCAGTTCTTC CAINQLLGTGVGSEQFF
. TRBJ2-3 TRBV20-1 TRBD2 TGCAGTGCCTGGACTAGCGGGGCGAGCACAGATACGCAGTATTTT CSAWTSGASTDTQYF
. TRBJ2-2 TRBV6-5 . TGTGCCAGCAGTTACGGCGGGGAGCTGTTTTTT CASSYGGELFF
once TRBJ1-3 TRBV12-3/TRBV12-4 . TGTGCCAGCAGTCCACGCCAGGGCCAGGGAAACACCATATATTTT CASSPRQGQGNTIYF
. TRBJ2-7 TRBV28 . TGTGCCAGCAGTTTACGACAGGGCGGGATAAACGAGCAGTACTTC CASSLRQGGINEQYF
. TRBJ2-1 TRBV7-9 . TGTGCCAGCAGCTTAGGAGTGGGGGGCTTGAATGAGCAGTTCTTC CASSLGVGGLNEQFF
. TRBJ2-1 TRBV19 . TGTGCCAGTAGTATAGCTAGCGTTGCCTACAATGAGCAGTTCTTC CASSIASVAYNEQFF
few TRBJ2-7 TRBV4-3 TRBD2 TGCGCCAGCAGCCAAGGTCCCGGGACTAGCGGGAACGAGCAGTACTTC CASSQGPGTSGNEQYF
. TRBJ2-3 TRBV16 TRBD1 TGTGCCAGCAGCCAACCAGGGGACAGCAGCACAGATACGCAGTATTTT CASSQPGDSSTDTQYF
. TRBJ2-7 TRBV4-3 . TGCGCCAGCAGCACTCACAGGGTAGGGGCCTACGAGCAGTACTTC CASSTHRVGAYEQYF
. TRBJ2-1 TRBV29-1 . TGCAGCGTGTATAGGGAAGGTTCCTACAATGAGCAGTTCTTC CSVYREGSYNEQFF
. TRBJ1-1 TRBV15 . TGTGCCACCAGCAGAGGAGGCCCTGAAGCTTTCTTT CATSRGGPEAFF
. TRBJ1-5 TRBV9 . TGTGCCAGCAGCGTAGAGGCAGGGGTTCAGCCCCAGCATTTT CASSVEAGVQPQHF
. TRBJ2-2 TRBV19 . TGTGCCAGTGAGGGCGGGGAGCTATTTTTT CASEGGELFF
few TRBJ1-1 TRBV7-8 . TGTGCCAGCAGCTTAGGACCCCCTGAAGCTTTCTTT CASSLGPPEAFF
. TRBJ2-2 TRBV12-3/TRBV12-4 . TGTGCCAGCAGTTTTAAAACAGGGACGCTTCCGTCGGGGGAGCTGTTTTTT CASSFKTGTLPSGELFF
. TRBJ2-7 TRBV6-2/TRBV6-3 TRBD1 TGTGCCAGCAGTTTCAACCCGGGGGACAGGCACTACGAGCAGTACTTC CASSFNPGDRHYEQYF
. TRBJ2-4 TRBV27 . TGTGCCAGCACGTCCGGGACCAAAAACATTCAGTACTTC CASTSGTKNIQYF